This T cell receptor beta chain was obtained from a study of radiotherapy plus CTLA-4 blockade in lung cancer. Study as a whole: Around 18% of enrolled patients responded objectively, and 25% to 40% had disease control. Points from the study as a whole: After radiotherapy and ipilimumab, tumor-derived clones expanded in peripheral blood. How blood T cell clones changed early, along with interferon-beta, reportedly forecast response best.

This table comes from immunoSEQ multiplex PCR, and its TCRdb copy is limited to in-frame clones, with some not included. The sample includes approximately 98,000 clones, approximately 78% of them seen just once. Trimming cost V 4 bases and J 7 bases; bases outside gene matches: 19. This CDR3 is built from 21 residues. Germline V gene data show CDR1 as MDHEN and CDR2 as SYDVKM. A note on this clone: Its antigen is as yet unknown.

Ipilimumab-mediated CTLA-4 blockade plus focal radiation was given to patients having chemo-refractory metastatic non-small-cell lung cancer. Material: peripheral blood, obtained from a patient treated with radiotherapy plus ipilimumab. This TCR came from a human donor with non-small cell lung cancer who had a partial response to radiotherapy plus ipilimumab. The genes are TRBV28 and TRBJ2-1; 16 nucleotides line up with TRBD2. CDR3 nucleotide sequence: TGTGCCAGCAGTTCCCCTCGGTTGGGACTAGCGGGAGGGCGGTCGTGGAATGAGCAGTTCTTC. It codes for CASSSPRLGLAGGRSWNEQFF.